This T cell receptor beta chain was captured by sequencing in a study of blood T cell repertoires in COVID-19 (dated by TCRdb to 2018 to 2021). Looking at the study overall: Samples covering the acute and convalescent phases of COVID-19 were provided by collaborators in the United States, Italy and Spain. The prospective study material was composed of cDNA or gDNA derived from T cells, B-cell-depleted T cells, or PBMCs. The samples were drawn from the first 160 participants of the ongoing ImmuneRACE study and from under 1,500 subjects provided by 6 global collaborators. A freely available public database, intended as a resource for researchers studying the immune response to SARS-CoV-2, is where the repertoires were released. The dataset comprised deeply sampled blood TCRbeta repertoires from subjects exposed to, actively infected with, or recovered from COVID-19. The sample metadata nearly always contained a de-identified subject ID, COVID-19 status, age in years and sex. Where HLA class I and class II types were available, the types were taken from metadata supplied by the sample provider, not from assay-based typing.

Paper-wide results and their limitations: Clinical and demographic metadata were provided uncurated, with the amount varying by source and participant.

Each collaborating institution followed its own protocols to collect whole blood in K2EDTA tubes. For TCRbeta analysis, collaborator samples were shipped as frozen whole blood, as isolated PBMCs, or as DNA extracted from either sample type. The immunoSEQ Assay, a bias-controlled multiplex PCR, was used to amplify TCRbeta CDR3 regions from genomic DNA. The study's own analysis went as follows. The number of nucleated cells in each sample was estimated from the amplification of reference gene primers within the assay. To quantify the absolute abundance of each unique TCRbeta CDR3 rearrangement, sequence reads were collapsed and filtered. For each sample, productive Simpson clonality was calculated as the square root of Simpson's diversity index over productive rearrangements. TCRdb stores this immuneACCESS table with in-frame sequences only. Part of the clones is absent; in the studies checked, under half of the shortfall reflects unresolved V genes, and no reason is known for the rest. The V and J calls and clone size were taken over from that table, and D and trimming were inferred from the DNA. The sample profile shows some 97,000 clones; about nine tenths of them were found once. More than 5.5% of the sample rests with the top ten.

Concerning this clone: Its antigen is unknown. No base qualities exist here, and no much larger clone lies one base off it.

The clonotype was recovered from a man aged 70-80 years with acute or convalescent COVID-19. Sequencing was performed on peripheral blood.

The CDR3 here reads CASSLIGETQYF. Here is the DNA: TGTGCCAGCAGCTTGATCGGGGAGACCCAGTACTTC. The V gene is TRBV5-4 and the J gene is TRBJ2-5; a confident D gene designation cannot be given. The CDR3 spans 12 residues, from the cysteine through the phenylalanine. The DNA shown is the 36-base CDR3, in frame from base 1. Based on the germline V gene (reference sequence), the CDR1 and CDR2 sequences are SGHNT and YYREEE. The junction carries 6 bases between V and J, which are trimmed by 1 base and 5 bases respectively.